This TCR beta chain was obtained from a study of CD8+ T cells in alopecia areata. Study as a whole: In an open-label trial, patients got 5 to 10 mg tofacitinib twice daily.

As for treatment: oral pan-JAK inhibitor, 5-10 mg twice daily. The V gene end was trimmed by 4 bases and the J gene end by 2 bases; junction bases not matched to a gene: 5. CDR1 is SGHDN, CDR2 FVKESK, per germline. The CDR3 sequence is 14 residues long. The count of this clone is one. Following extraction, RNA underwent reverse transcription to cDNA, which served as the sequencing template. The method was immunoSEQ multiplex PCR; TCRdb's version includes in-frame clones alone and lacks a portion of them. The data hold more than 130,000 clones, with about four fifths observed a single time. This specimen consisted of CD8+ T cells sorted from blood, obtained at week 4, from a patient treated with tofacitinib. The chain employs TRBV14 and TRBJ2-7, with TRBD1 matching over 7 bases. This TCR was recovered from a human donor with alopecia areata. The CDR3 DNA reads TGTGCCAGCAGCCCTCTGACAGGGACCTACGAGCAGTACTTC. It is translated as CASSPLTGTYEQYF. The complete variable domain, with remaining parts taken from reference TRBV14 and TRBJ2-7, reads EAGVTQFPSHSVIEKGQTVTLRCDPISGHDNLYWYRRVMGKEIKFLLHFVKESKQDESGMPNNRFLAERTGGTYSTLKVQPAELEDSGVYFCASSPLTGTYEQYFGPGTRLTVT.